The 30 T cell receptor beta chains below all came from one sample that was sequenced in a study of early T cells in non-severe SARS-CoV-2 infection (dated by TCRdb to 2020 to 2022). The library was obtained by 5' RACE. Sequencing relied on a NextSeq 500. TCRdb took the public reads, trimmed them with fastp at Q25, ran MiXCR for clone calling and kept in-frame beta chains. Rows with one shared CDR3 protein collapse into an entry with the most common genes and DNA. The sample table shows nearly 45,000 distinct CDR3 sequences, and approximately 11% are seen once. The top ten clonotypes cover around a tenth of the sample. The sample comprised whole blood. Receptors originate from an adult who was a healthcare worker with PCR-confirmed SARS-CoV-2 infection or an uninfected control (not recorded which).

The chain has TRBV9 and TRBJ2-7, with a tentative D call TRBD1 (6 bases). Per the germline V gene, CDR1 is SGDLS and CDR2 is YYNGEE. With 0 bases removed from V and 1 base from J, the gap between germline ends came to 17 bases. This CDR3 region has 17 residues. Here the CDR3 reads CASSVDPTGDFSYEQYF. CDR3 DNA sequence: TGTGCCAGCAGCGTAGACCCGACAGGAGACTTTTCCTACGAGCAGTACTTC.

The table lists this clonotype with many counts. V usage is TRBV6-1 and J usage is TRBJ1-5; 8 nucleotides match TRBD1. The V gene's germline CDR1 is MNHNS and CDR2 SASEGT. V shed 6 bases and J 3 bases; nucleotides not matched to a gene: 1. CDR3 length equals 13 residues. The CDR3 DNA reads as TGTGCCAGCAGCCAGGGGGCCAATCAGCCCCAGCATTTT. This gives the protein CASSQGANQPQHF.

This clonotype was seen many times. The gene calls are TRBV25-1 and TRBJ2-1; 14 bases align to TRBD2. CDR3 length equals 17 residues. V lost 4 bases and J lost 3; bases outside the gene matches: 5. Germline-derived CDR1 and CDR2 are MGHDK and SYGVNS. CDR3 region: CASSGGTSGRNYNEQFF. In DNA, the CDR3 is TGTGCCAGCAGTGGCGGGACTAGCGGGAGAAACTACAATGAGCAGTTCTTC.

This clonotype was found many times. J is TRBJ2-3 and V is TRBV5-4; D unresolved. Trimming shortened V by 5 bases and J by 0 bases, and 4 bases separated the two germline ends. The CDR3 length is 12 residues. Germline CDR1 SGHNT, CDR2 YYREEE (reference sequence). In nucleotides, the CDR3 is TGTGCCAGCAGTGCCAGCACAGATACGCAGTATTTT. It codes for CASSASTDTQYF.

This clonotype showed up many times. The V call is TRBV18, the J call TRBJ1-1; weak D call: TRBD1 (6 bases). The V and J ends lost 4 bases and 0 bases respectively, with 6 bases between them. Germline V gene sequence: CDR1 KGHSH, CDR2 LQKENI. The CDR3 loop spans 13 amino acids. CDR3 coding DNA: TGTGCCAGCTCACAGGGGGTGAACACTGAAGCTTTCTTT. It is translated as CASSQGVNTEAFF. Full variable domain (remainder filled in from reference TRBV18 and TRBJ1-1): NAGVMQNPRHLVRRRGQEARLRCSPMKGHSHVYWYRQLPEEGLKFMVYLQKENIIDESGMPKERFSAEFPKEGPSILRIQQVVRGDSAAYFCASSQGVNTEAFFGQGTRLTVV.

The V gene is TRBV7-2, the J gene TRBJ2-3; a possible D gene is TRBD2 (7 bases). This CDR3 spans 17 amino acids. V lost 5 bases and J 2 bases, leaving 20 bases between the germline ends. Per the germline V gene, CDR1 is SGHTA and CDR2 is FQGNSA. For the CDR3, the DNA is TGTGCCAGCAGCCCCAGGGAGGGGGGTAGACTCACAGATACGCAGTATTTT. Translated, it gives CASSPREGGRLTDTQYF.

This clonotype was picked up a small number of times. The rearrangement uses TRBV7-9 and TRBJ1-5; 12 nucleotides agree with TRBD1. With V trimmed by 2 bases and J by 5 bases, 7 bases remained unmatched. The CDR3 length is 17 residues. Germline values: CDR1 SEHNR, CDR2 FQNEAQ (reference sequence). The CDR3 region is CASSLSGTGGAHQPQHF. CDR3 DNA: TGTGCCAGCAGCTTATCCGGGACAGGGGGCGCCCATCAGCCCCAGCATTTT.

This chain connects TRBV7-8 to TRBJ2-2, with D unresolved. This CDR3 has 16 amino acids. The V end lost 1 base, the J end lost 6 bases, and 15 bases lay between the germline ends. Germline CDR1 and CDR2: SGHVS and FQNEAQ. This CDR3 is CASSLVGSYPAGELFF. The CDR3 DNA is TGTGCCAGCAGCTTAGTGGGATCCTATCCGGCCGGGGAGCTGTTTTTT.

This clonotype came up many times. V usage is TRBV7-2 and J usage is TRBJ2-7; D might be TRBD1 (6 bases). V shed 1 base and J shed 2 bases, with 12 bases lying between them. The CDR3 has 15 amino acids. Germline V gene data show CDR1 as SGHTA and CDR2 as FQGNSA. The CDR3: CASSLGGGPTYEQYF. The CDR3 nucleotides read TGTGCCAGCAGCTTAGGTGGGGGCCCCACCTACGAGCAGTACTTC.

The chain couples TRBV6-5 to TRBJ2-7; possibly TRBD1 or TRBD2 for D (5 bases each). V was cut by 8 bases and J by 3 bases, with 17 bases left in between. Germline loops: CDR1 MNHEY, CDR2 SVGAGI. This CDR3 is built from 14 residues. CDR3: CASGRAGNDYEQYF. CDR3 nucleotide sequence: TGTGCCAGCGGGCGGGCAGGGAACGACTACGAGCAGTACTTC.

This clonotype was detected ten times or more. This chain joins TRBV19 and TRBJ2-5; D not certain. The CDR3 totals 14 residues. Germline V gene lookup returns CDR1 LNHDA and CDR2 SQIVND (reference sequence). The germline V and J ends were trimmed by 2 bases and 11 bases, with 18 bases remaining between them. As DNA, the CDR3 is TGTGCCAGTAGTATAAGTAAAGAGAACTATCGTCAGTACTTC. It yields the protein CASSISKENYRQYF. Supplemented by reference TRBV19 and TRBJ2-5, the full variable domain reads DGGITQSPKYLFRKEGQNVTLSCEQNLNHDAMYWYRQDPGQGLRLIYYSQIVNDFQKGDIAEGYSVSREKKESFPLTVTSAQKNPTAFYLCASSISKENYRQYFGPGTRLLVL.

V is TRBV7-6 and J is TRBJ2-7; D possibly corresponds to TRBD2 (5 bases). The V gene's germline CDR1 is SGHVS and CDR2 FNYEAQ. CDR3 length: 14 amino acids. Trimming took 4 bases from V and 5 from J, leaving 15 bases between them. CDR3: CASSSRAVGDEQYF. In nucleotides, the CDR3 is TGTGCCAGCAGCTCAAGAGCGGTTGGCGACGAGCAGTACTTC.

This clonotype has only a few counts. This chain uses TRBV9 with TRBJ2-5; the D gene is possibly TRBD1 (5 bases). V was cut by 2 bases and J by 8 bases, with 10 bases left in between. Germline V lookup: CDR1 SGDLS, CDR2 YYNGEE. The CDR3 extends over 12 amino acids. CDR3 nucleotides: TGTGCCAGCAGCGTGAGTCAGGGAACCCAGTACTTC. It translates to CASSVSQGTQYF. Based on the CDR3 plus reference TRBV9 and TRBJ2-5, the full variable domain is DSGVTQTPKHLITATGQRVTLRCSPRSGDLSVYWYQQSLDQGLQFLIQYYNGEERAKGNILERFSAQQFPDLHSELNLSSLELGDSALYFCASSVSQGTQYFGPGTRLLVL.

This rearrangement joins TRBV14 to TRBJ2-4, with unresolved D. Trimming shortened V by 4 bases and J by 7 bases, and 8 bases separated the two germline ends. This CDR3 has 12 amino acids. CDR1 and CDR2 from the germline V gene are SGHDN and FVKESK. CDR3 sequence: CASSLHANIQYF. The CDR3 nucleotides are TGTGCCAGCAGCCTACATGCGAACATTCAGTACTTC.

The chain recombines TRBV9 with TRBJ2-3; 10 bases map to TRBD2. J lost 4 bases, V lost 0 bases, and 5 bases had no gene match. Germline V gene data show CDR1 as SGDLS and CDR2 as YYNGEE. This CDR3 spans 16 amino acids. CDR3 coding DNA: TGTGCCAGCAGCGTAGTCCAGCGGGGGGGTGCAGATACGCAGTATTTT. Its protein is CASSVVQRGGADTQYF.

This clonotype was observed many times. V usage is TRBV11-3 and J usage is TRBJ2-1; 10 bases map to TRBD1. J was trimmed by 5 bases and V by 5 bases; bases with no gene match: 6. Per germline, CDR1 SGHNT and CDR2 YENEEA. The CDR3 covers 15 residues. The CDR3 coding sequence is TGTGCCAGCAGCCATCGAGGGACAGGGGACAATGAGCAGTTCTTC. Its translation is CASSHRGTGDNEQFF.

The sample holds a few counts of this clonotype. The V and J genes are TRBV3-1 and TRBJ2-7; perhaps TRBD1 as D (6 bases). The CDR3 sequence is 13 residues long. CDR1 LGHDT and CDR2 YNNKEL come from the germline V gene (reference sequence). V was pared by 2 bases and J by 6 bases, with 11 bases between. The chain's CDR3 is CASSQTGKGEQYF. CDR3 DNA sequence: TGTGCCAGCAGCCAAACAGGGAAGGGCGAGCAGTACTTC.

At least ten counts were recorded for this clonotype. This chain links TRBV20-1 with TRBJ1-1; 7 positions agree with TRBD1. Germline lookup yields CDR1 DFQATT and CDR2 SNEGSKA (reference sequence). The CDR3 covers 14 residues. The CDR3 is CMPGDRRGNTEAFF. In DNA, the CDR3 is TGCATGCCGGGGGACAGAAGAGGAAACACTGAAGCTTTCTTT.

The V and J genes are TRBV2 and TRBJ2-1, with D tentatively TRBD1 (5 bases). Germline CDR1 reads SNHLY; CDR2 reads FYNNEI. Trimming took off 5 bases at V and 5 bases at J, with 7 bases between the two ends. The CDR3 runs to 12 residues. The CDR3 DNA sequence: TGTGCCAGCAGTTGGGGCAACAATGAGCAGTTCTTC. Its translation is CASSWGNNEQFF.

A few counts support this clonotype. The chain links TRBV20-1 to TRBJ2-7; a possible D gene is TRBD2 (6 bases). Deletions cut 4 bases from V and 0 bases from J, with 10 bases between. CDR1 and CDR2 (germline): DFQATT, SNEGSKA (reference sequence). The CDR3 is 13 residues long. The CDR3 reads CSAIGSFSYEQYF. The CDR3, as DNA: TGCAGTGCTATCGGGAGTTTCTCCTACGAGCAGTACTTC.

Points on this clonotype: One end of the junction does not line up with germline, which may come from a read error. V usage is TRBV29-1 and J usage is TRBJ2-2, with TRBD1 matching 7 bases. This CDR3 contains 16 residues. The germline V gene encodes CDR1 SQVTM and CDR2 ANQGSEA. The CDR3 DNA reads as TGCAGCGTCTCTAATAGACAGGGACCGAACACCGGGGAGCTGTATTTT. Protein product: CSVSNRQGPNTGELYF.

This clonotype is classed as medium-sized. The chain employs TRBV7-8 and TRBJ1-5; D gene unclear. Deletions cut 5 bases from V and 2 bases from J, with 10 bases between. The CDR3 has 14 amino acids. Germline assignment: CDR1 SGHVS and CDR2 FQNEAQ. As DNA, the CDR3 is TGTGCCAGCAGCCCTGGGCAGGGCAATCAGCCCCAGCATTTT. This translates into CASSPGQGNQPQHF.

In this sample, this clonotype turned up many times. V is TRBV7-8 and J is TRBJ2-5; D gene ambiguous. The CDR3 sequence is 15 residues long. The V gene lost 0 bases and the J gene lost 1 base, with 9 bases spanning the gap. Per germline, CDR1 SGHVS and CDR2 FQNEAQ. CDR3 loop: CASSLAVGSQETQYF. The DNA of the CDR3 is TGTGCCAGCAGCTTAGCGGTGGGCAGCCAAGAGACCCAGTACTTC.

This clonotype was detected a few times. The chain has TRBV7-9 and TRBJ2-3; 10 nucleotides agree with TRBD1. J was trimmed by 4 bases and V by 5 bases; bases with no gene match: 6. The CDR3 consists of 15 residues. Germline assignment: CDR1 SEHNR and CDR2 FQNEAQ (reference sequence). The CDR3 sequence: CASSATGQGSDTQYF. In DNA form, the CDR3 reads TGTGCCAGCAGCGCAACGGGACAGGGGTCAGATACGCAGTATTTT.

The chain couples TRBV12-3 or TRBV12-4 to TRBJ2-7; no definite D call. The CDR3 has 13 amino acids. V was pared by 2 bases and J by 6 bases, with 11 bases between. In nucleotides, the CDR3 is TGTGCCAGCAGTTTATCCGATCTGGCCGAGCAGTACTTC. Its protein product is CASSLSDLAEQYF.

The V gene is TRBV20-1, the J gene TRBJ2-6; D ambiguous. Germline V gene data show CDR1 as DFQATT and CDR2 as SNEGSKA (reference sequence). Trimming pared 3 bases from V and 1 base from J, leaving 7 bases between. The CDR3 sequence is 14 residues long. CDR3 DNA sequence: TGCAGTGCTAGGAGGCAGTCTGGGGCCAACGTCCTGACTTTC. This sequence encodes CSARRQSGANVLTF.

In its sample, this clonotype was seen a few times. V gene TRBV7-6 combines with J gene TRBJ2-7, with TRBD1 matching 9 bases. V lost 2 bases and J lost 3; bases outside the gene matches: 8. Per germline, CDR1 SGHVS and CDR2 FNYEAQ. The CDR3 is 16 amino acids. For the CDR3, the DNA is TGTGCCAGCAGCTTACCTGGACAGGGGTTTTTCTACGAGCAGTACTTC. Protein product: CASSLPGQGFFYEQYF. The full variable domain, its missing parts supplied by reference TRBV7-6 and TRBJ2-7, is GAGVSQSPRYKVTKRGQDVALRCDPISGHVSLYWYRQALGQGPEFLTYFNYEAQQDKSGLPNDRFSAERPEGSISTLTIQRTEQRDSAMYRCASSLPGQGFFYEQYFGPGTRLTVT.

The V gene is TRBV11-2, the J gene TRBJ2-1; TRBD1 matches at 9 bases. Germline V gives CDR1 SGHAT, CDR2 FQNNGV. Germline trimming cut 0 bases from V and 9 bases from J; bases unmatched to any gene: 15. The CDR3 consists of 18 residues. CDR3 protein: CASSLDPPGDRAGGEQFF. DNA for the CDR3: TGTGCCAGCAGCTTAGATCCGCCAGGGGACAGGGCCGGCGGTGAGCAGTTCTTC.

V usage is TRBV30 and J usage is TRBJ1-2; D is unresolved. Trimming took off 2 bases at V and 3 bases at J, with 13 bases between the two ends. The germline CDR1 and CDR2 sequences are GTSNPN and SVGIG (reference sequence). The length of the CDR3 is 14 residues. The CDR3 DNA is TGTGCCTGGAGTAGAACCCGAACGGACTATGGCTACACCTTC. Encoded protein: CAWSRTRTDYGYTF.

Ten or more counts support this clonotype. The rearrangement uses TRBV3-1 and TRBJ1-1; TRBD1 is a possible D gene (5 bases). Germline loops: CDR1 LGHDT, CDR2 YNNKEL (reference sequence). V lost 3 bases to trimming and J lost 9 bases, with 14 bases between them. The CDR3 is 13 residues long. The CDR3 is CASSHLEGNKAFF. CDR3 DNA sequence: TGTGCCAGCAGCCATTTAGAGGGGAACAAAGCTTTCTTT.